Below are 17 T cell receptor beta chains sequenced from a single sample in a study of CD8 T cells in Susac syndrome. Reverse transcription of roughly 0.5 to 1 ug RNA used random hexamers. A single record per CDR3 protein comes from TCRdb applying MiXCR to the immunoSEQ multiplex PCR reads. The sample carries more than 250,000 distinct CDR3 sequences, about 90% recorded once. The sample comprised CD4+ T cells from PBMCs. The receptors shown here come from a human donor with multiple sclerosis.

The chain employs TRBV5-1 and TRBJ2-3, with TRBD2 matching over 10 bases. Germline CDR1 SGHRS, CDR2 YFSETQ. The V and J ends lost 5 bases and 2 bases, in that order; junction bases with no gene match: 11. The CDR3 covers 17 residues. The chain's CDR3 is CASRLRTSGADTDTQYF. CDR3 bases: TGCGCCAGCAGATTACGTACTAGCGGGGCCGACACAGATACGCAGTATTTT.

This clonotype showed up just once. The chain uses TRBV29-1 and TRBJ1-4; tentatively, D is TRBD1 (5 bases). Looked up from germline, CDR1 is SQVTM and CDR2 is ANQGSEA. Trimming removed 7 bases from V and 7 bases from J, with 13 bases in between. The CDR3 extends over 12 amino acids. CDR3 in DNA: TGCAGCGGGACTTGGCAGGGTGAAAAACTGTTTTTT. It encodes CSGTWQGEKLFF.

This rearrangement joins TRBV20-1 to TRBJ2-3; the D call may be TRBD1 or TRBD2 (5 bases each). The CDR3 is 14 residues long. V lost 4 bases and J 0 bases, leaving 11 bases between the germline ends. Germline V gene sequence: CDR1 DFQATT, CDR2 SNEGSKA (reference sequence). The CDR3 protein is CSAIRGTSTDTQYF. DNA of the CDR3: TGCAGTGCTATACGGGGCACTAGCACAGATACGCAGTATTTT.

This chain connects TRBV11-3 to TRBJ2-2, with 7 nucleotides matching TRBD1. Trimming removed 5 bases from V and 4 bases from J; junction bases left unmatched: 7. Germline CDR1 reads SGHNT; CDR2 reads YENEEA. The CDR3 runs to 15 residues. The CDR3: CASSLTQGITGELFF. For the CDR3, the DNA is TGTGCCAGCAGCCTGACACAGGGGATCACCGGGGAGCTGTTTTTT.

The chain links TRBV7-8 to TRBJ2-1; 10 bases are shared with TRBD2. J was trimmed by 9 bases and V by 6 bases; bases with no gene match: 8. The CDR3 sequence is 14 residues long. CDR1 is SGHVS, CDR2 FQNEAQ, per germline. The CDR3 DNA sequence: TGTGCCAGCAGACTTCTAGCGGGAGCCGGTGAGCAGTTCTTC. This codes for CASRLLAGAGEQFF.

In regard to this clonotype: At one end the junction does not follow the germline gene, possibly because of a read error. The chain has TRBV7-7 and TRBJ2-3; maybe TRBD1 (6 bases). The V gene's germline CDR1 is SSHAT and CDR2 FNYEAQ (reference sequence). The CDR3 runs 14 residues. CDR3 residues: CASSLGLQGDTQYF. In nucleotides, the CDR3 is TGTGCTAGCAGCTTAGGTCTACAGGGAGATACGCAGTATTTT.

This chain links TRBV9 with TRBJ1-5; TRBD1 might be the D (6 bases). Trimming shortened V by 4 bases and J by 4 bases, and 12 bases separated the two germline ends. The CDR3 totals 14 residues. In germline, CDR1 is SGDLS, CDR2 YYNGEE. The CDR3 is CASSPQGFNQPQHF. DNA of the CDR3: TGTGCCAGCAGCCCCCAGGGGTTTAATCAGCCCCAGCATTTT.

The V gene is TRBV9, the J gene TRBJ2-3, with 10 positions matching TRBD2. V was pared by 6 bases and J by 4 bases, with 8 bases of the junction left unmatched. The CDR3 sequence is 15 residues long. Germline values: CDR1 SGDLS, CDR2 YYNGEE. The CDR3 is CASNKAGGNADTQYF. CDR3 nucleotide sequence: TGTGCCAGCAACAAAGCGGGGGGGAATGCAGATACGCAGTATTTT.

CDR3 sequence reads: CASARDFNNEQFF. DNA of the CDR3: TGTGCCAGCGCCCGGGACTTTAACAATGAGCAGTTCTTC. This sequence joins TRBV2 and TRBJ2-1; D may be TRBD2 (6 bases). Germline V CDR1 and CDR2: SNHLY, FYNNEI. The V end lost 8 bases, the J end lost 5 bases, and 13 bases lay between the germline ends. This CDR3 is 13 amino acids long.

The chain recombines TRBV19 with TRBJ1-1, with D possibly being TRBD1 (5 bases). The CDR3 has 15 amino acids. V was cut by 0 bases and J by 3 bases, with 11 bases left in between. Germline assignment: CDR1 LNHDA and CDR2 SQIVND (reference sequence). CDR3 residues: CASSIDLLGHTEAFF. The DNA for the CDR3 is TGTGCCAGTAGTATAGATCTTCTGGGGCACACTGAAGCTTTCTTT.

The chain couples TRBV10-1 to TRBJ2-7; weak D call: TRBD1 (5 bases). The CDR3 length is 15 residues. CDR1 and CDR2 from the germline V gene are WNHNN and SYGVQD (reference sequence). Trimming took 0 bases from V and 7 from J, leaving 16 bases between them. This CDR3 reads CASSESNRPRGEQYF. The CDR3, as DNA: TGCGCCAGCAGTGAGTCGAATAGGCCTAGGGGAGAGCAGTACTTC.

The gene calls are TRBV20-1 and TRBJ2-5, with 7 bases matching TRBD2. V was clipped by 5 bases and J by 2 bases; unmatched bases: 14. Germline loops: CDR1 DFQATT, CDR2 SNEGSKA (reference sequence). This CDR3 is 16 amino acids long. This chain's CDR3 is CSAGKGALANQETQYF. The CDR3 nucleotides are TGCAGTGCTGGCAAGGGTGCACTAGCGAATCAAGAGACCCAGTACTTC.

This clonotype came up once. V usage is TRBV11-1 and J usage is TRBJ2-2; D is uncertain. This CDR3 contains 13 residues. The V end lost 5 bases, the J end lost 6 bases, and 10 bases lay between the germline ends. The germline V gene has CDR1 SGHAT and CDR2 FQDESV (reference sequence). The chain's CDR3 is CASSLIRPGELFF. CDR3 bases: TGTGCCAGCAGCCTAATACGTCCCGGGGAGCTGTTTTTT.

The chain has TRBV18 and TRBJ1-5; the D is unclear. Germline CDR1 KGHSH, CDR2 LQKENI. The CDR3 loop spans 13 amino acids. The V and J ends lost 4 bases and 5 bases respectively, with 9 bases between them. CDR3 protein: CASSQRYDQPQHF. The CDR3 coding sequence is TGTGCCAGCTCACAAAGATATGATCAGCCCCAGCATTTT.

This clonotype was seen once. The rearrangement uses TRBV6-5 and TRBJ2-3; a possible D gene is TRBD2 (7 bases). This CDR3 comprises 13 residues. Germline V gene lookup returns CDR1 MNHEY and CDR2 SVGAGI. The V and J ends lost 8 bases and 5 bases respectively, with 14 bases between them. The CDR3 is CASHDGGQDTQYF. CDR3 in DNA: TGTGCCAGCCACGACGGGGGGCAAGATACGCAGTATTTT.

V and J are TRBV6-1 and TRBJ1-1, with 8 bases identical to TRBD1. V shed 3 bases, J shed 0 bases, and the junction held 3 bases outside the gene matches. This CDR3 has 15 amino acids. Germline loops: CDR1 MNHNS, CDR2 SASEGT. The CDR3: CASSDSGQVNTEAFF. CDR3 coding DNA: TGTGCCAGCAGTGACTCGGGACAGGTGAACACTGAAGCTTTCTTT.

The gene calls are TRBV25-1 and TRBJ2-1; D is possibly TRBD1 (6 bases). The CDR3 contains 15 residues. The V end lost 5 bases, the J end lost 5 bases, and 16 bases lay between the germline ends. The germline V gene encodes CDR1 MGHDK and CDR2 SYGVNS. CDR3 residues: CASSPGWGRDNEQFF. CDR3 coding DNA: TGTGCCAGCAGTCCCGGTTGGGGGCGCGACAATGAGCAGTTCTTC.